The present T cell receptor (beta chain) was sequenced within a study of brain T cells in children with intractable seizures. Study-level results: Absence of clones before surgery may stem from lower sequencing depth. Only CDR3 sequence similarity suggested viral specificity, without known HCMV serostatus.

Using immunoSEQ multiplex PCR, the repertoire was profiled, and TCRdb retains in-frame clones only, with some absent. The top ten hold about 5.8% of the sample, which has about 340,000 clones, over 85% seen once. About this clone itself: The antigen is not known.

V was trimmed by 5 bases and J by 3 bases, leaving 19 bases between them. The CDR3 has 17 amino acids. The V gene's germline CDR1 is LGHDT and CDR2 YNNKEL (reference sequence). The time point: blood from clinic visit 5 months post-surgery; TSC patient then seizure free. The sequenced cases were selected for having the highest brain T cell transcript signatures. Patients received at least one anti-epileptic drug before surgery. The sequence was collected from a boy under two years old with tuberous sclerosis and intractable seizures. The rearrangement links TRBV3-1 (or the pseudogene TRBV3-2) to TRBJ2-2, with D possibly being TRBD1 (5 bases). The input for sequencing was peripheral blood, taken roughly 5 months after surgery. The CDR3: CASSLGWSGRDTGELFF. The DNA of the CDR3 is TGTGCCAGCAGCTTGGGTTGGTCGGGCAGGGACACCGGGGAGCTGTTTTTT.